This T cell receptor beta chain was observed in a study of T cells in Graves' hyperthyroidism and ophthalmopathy (dated by TCRdb to about 2019). Study-wide context: To identify distinguishing TCR V-J signatures, a discovery cohort of 90 to 100 patients was used, comprising some 43 with Graves' ophthalmopathy and approximately 58 with stable Graves' hyperthyroidism. Whether ophthalmopathy could be predicted prospectively was tested in an independent validation cohort made up of 18 to 20 hyperthyroidism patients plus 17 patients who later progressed to ophthalmopathy. The study also compared thyroid tissue and blood T-cell repertoires from over 5 Graves' hyperthyroidism patients. According to the paper, TCR Vbeta CDR3 sequencing was carried out on around 140 peripheral blood samples, which came from approximately 41 ophthalmopathy, around 74 hyperthyroidism and about 17 progressor patients. Once sampling was done, hyperthyroidism patients were given methimazole at a starting dose of 30 mg daily, whereas ophthalmopathy patients were given high-dose intravenous methylprednisolone. For training and testing, the 100 or so patients in the discovery cohort were randomly divided in a 7:3 ratio. Overall study outcomes, separate from this receptor: Blood samples also contained most of the expanded thyroid clonotypes (frequency above 0.001), which suggests that blood repertoires may reflect thyroid immune responses. In validation, the model predicted progression to ophthalmopathy with approximately 71% sensitivity and approximately 74% specificity, a median of around six months before onset. Sample size was not statistically predetermined, and investigators were not blinded to group allocation. In cross-validation, a model built on a 13 V-J signature told ophthalmopathy apart from stable hyperthyroidism with less than 90% sensitivity and approximately 81% specificity, and in testing the same model reached 80%/75%.

At the junction V is shortened by 0 bases and J by 0 bases, with 18 bases in between. The CDR3 contains 20 residues, cysteine and phenylalanine counted. Only the CDR3 portion is preserved as DNA: 60 bases, with reading frame beginning at the first base. Taken from the germline V gene (reference sequence), the CDR1 and CDR2 loops are LNHNV and YYDKDF. TCR beta CDR3 regions were amplified from RNA transcripts. A first-round RT-PCR of the TCR CDR3 used the HTBI primer set with the Qiagen OneStep RT-PCR kit. Libraries were constructed in a second round of multiplex PCR, after which size selection and purification were carried out. The libraries were sequenced on an Illumina HiSeq2000 using paired-end 100 bp reads. The paper's processing steps were these. Raw data were processed with SOAPnuke, discarding reads with adapters, uncalled bases, mean Phred below 15, or no exact constant-primer or identifier match. COPE v1.2.5 was used to merge high-quality paired reads, and clonotypes were defined as unique nucleotide sequences. MiTCR v1.1 was used to align the clonotypes against IMGT TRBV, TRBD and TRBJ reference segments. Analysis was restricted to V-J combinations with a frequency above 0.0001, which covered 99.2% of repertoires. The TCS score was defined as the ratio of F50 (clonal expansion) to E x V (chaos), calculated using BLOSUM62-based TCRdist between CDR3 peptides within each V-J. Welch's t-statistics and random forest reduced roughly 500 V-J features to roughly 13, which were used in a naive Bayes classifier (R e1071). The similarity between thyroid and blood repertoires was quantified using the Morisita-Horn index. TCRdb applied fastp at Q25 and MiXCR to the public reads, then kept only in-frame beta chains. Rows are unified per CDR3 protein, each entry keeping the most common DNA and genes. TCRdb's processing, not the study's, gives the V and J calls here. The sample table records 500,000 to 600,000 distinct CDR3 sequences; around 46% of these occur just once. Approximately 7.5% of the sample comes from the top ten.

Concerning this clonotype: Its target antigen remains unknown. Base qualities are not recorded, but no much larger clone differs from it by a single base.

A patient counted as having stable Graves' hyperthyroidism if no progression to ophthalmopathy occurred over 18 months of follow-up. Hyperthyroidism patients were newly diagnosed, with disease duration under 2 months, and aged 18 to 65 years. Exclusion was applied to patients with uncontrolled infections, other autoimmune diseases, pregnancy or lactation. Clinical symptoms, serum thyroxine and TRAb, thyroid ultrasound, and orbital computed tomography formed the basis for the diagnoses. Total RNA was extracted with Trizol reagent, and quality was checked on an Agilent 2100 Bioanalyzer. Sequencing input: peripheral blood or thyroid tissue (not recorded which). This receptor was identified in a woman aged 18-29 years with Graves' hyperthyroidism. Recombination joined TRBV15 with TRBJ2-6, with a weak D call of TRBD1 (7 bases match). The nucleotide sequence is TGTGCCACCAGCAGAGATCGGGGGACAGCGAAGTTCTCTGGGGCCAACGTCCTGACTTTC. Its amino acids are CATSRDRGTAKFSGANVLTF. Outside the CDR3, residues come from the reference TRBV15 and TRBJ2-6 proteins, so the full variable domain is: DAMVIQNPRYQVTQFGKPVTLSCSQTLNHNVMYWYQQKSSQAPKLLFHYYDKDFNNEADTPDNFQSRRPNTSFCFLDIRSPGLGDTAMYLCATSRDRGTAKFSGANVLTFGAGSRLTVL.